The 5 T cell receptor beta chains presented below share a single source sample, sequenced in a study of T cell responses to AZD1222 COVID-19 vaccine. Assay: immunoSEQ multiplex PCR; the TCRdb copy retains only in-frame clones and omits some. The sample has some 140,000 clones, roughly 87% seen once. This sample comprised peripheral blood, obtained 28 days after the second AZD1222 dose. Every receptor here comes from an adult who received the AZD1222 COVID-19 vaccine.

This chain links TRBV5-1 with TRBJ2-1, with 11 nucleotides matching TRBD1. The CDR3 covers 15 residues. V lost 4 bases and J lost 8; bases outside the gene matches: 8. Germline values: CDR1 SGHRS, CDR2 YFSETQ. The DNA for the CDR3 is TGCGCCAGCAGCCTGTTCTTGGACAGGGGGCATGAGCAGTTCTTC. Amino acids: CASSLFLDRGHEQFF.

This chain links TRBV30 with TRBJ2-3; 7 nucleotides match TRBD1. J was trimmed by 1 base and V by 3 bases; bases with no gene match: 4. The CDR3 is 14 amino acids. CDR1 GTSNPN and CDR2 SVGIG come from the germline V gene (reference sequence). CDR3 in DNA: TGTGCCTGGAGGAACAGGGGAGGCACAGATACGCAGTATTTT. The encoded protein is CAWRNRGGTDTQYF.

The genes are TRBV9 and TRBJ1-3, with D possibly TRBD1 on 5 matching bases. The CDR3 extends over 14 amino acids. Germline V gene data show CDR1 as SGDLS and CDR2 as YYNGEE. The V end was cut by 0 bases, the J end by 4 bases, with 8 bases between. CDR3 coding DNA: TGTGCCAGCAGCGTAGGGACATACGGAAACACCATATATTTT. This encodes CASSVGTYGNTIYF.

The chain joins TRBV19 to TRBJ1-1; D is undetermined. V lost 7 bases to trimming and J lost 9 bases, with 15 bases between them. Per germline, CDR1 LNHDA and CDR2 SQIVND (reference sequence). This CDR3 region has 12 residues. CDR3 sequence (DNA): TGTGCCAGTACCAGTCTTGACCTAAAAGCTTTCTTT. It encodes CASTSLDLKAFF.

This clone was found once. The V call is TRBV12-3 or TRBV12-4, the J call TRBJ2-1, with D tentatively TRBD1 (5 bases). The V end lost 5 bases, the J end lost 6 bases, and 8 bases lay between the germline ends. The CDR3 spans 12 residues. The DNA of the CDR3 is TGTGCCAGCAGTCGACAGACCAATGAGCAGTTCTTC. This encodes CASSRQTNEQFF.